Below are 6 T cell receptor beta chains sequenced from a single sample in a study of blood T cells in healthy people across ages. Primers used in a second PCR of about 7 to 12 cycles were a sample-barcoded 5' primer and a J-beta primer mix. TCRdb used MiXCR to reprocess the 5' RACE reads, holding one entry per CDR3 protein. The sample yields about 760,000 distinct CDR3 sequences, just under 25% seen once. These data also featured in a second study, about T cells of mothers and their children.

The sequenced sample was blood. The origin of the receptors is a boy aged 5 to 17 in good health.

This clonotype was counted a few times. The chain couples TRBV6-5 to TRBJ1-2; TRBD1 is a possible D gene (5 bases). The germline gives CDR1 MNHEY, CDR2 SVGAGI. V was shortened by 6 bases and J by 8 bases, with 19 bases between the two germline ends. This CDR3 spans 14 amino acids. The CDR3 DNA follows: TGTGCCAGCAGGTCCCCTTACAGGATCTTCGGCTACACCTTC. Translated, it gives CASRSPYRIFGYTF.

In the case of this clonotype: One end of the junction fails to match germline, which may point to a read error. The gene calls are TRBV5-1 and TRBJ2-5, with D possibly being TRBD1 (6 bases). The DNA end is more similar to TRBJ2-1, so the J call may be wrong. The CDR3 length is 14 residues. Germline V gene lookup returns CDR1 SGHRS and CDR2 YFSETQ. CDR3 protein: CASSLDSHYNEQFF. For the CDR3, the DNA is TGCGCCAGCAGTTTGGACAGCCATTACAATGAGCAGTTCTTC.

This clonotype turned up a few times. The chain is built from TRBV7-2 and TRBJ1-1; 7 positions agree with TRBD1. Germline CDR1 SGHTA, CDR2 FQGNSA. V shed 5 bases, J shed 5 bases, and the junction held 11 bases outside the gene matches. This CDR3 is built from 15 residues. In nucleotides, the CDR3 is TGTGCCAGCAGCCCCGAACAGGGGCCGGGAACTGAAGCTTTCTTT. Translating gives CASSPEQGPGTEAFF. Filled out from reference TRBV7-2 and TRBJ1-1, the complete variable domain reads GAGVSQSPSNKVTEKGKDVELRCDPISGHTALYWYRQSLGQGLEFLIYFQGNSAPDKSGLPSDRFSAERTGGSVSTLTIQRTQQEDSAVYLCASSPEQGPGTEAFFGQGTRLTVV.

This clonotype appeared a few times. The chain employs TRBV9 and TRBJ2-1; TRBD1 matches at 11 bases. The germline CDR1 and CDR2 sequences are SGDLS and YYNGEE. The CDR3 has 17 residues. V trimming: 3 bases; J trimming: 5 bases; junction bases outside the gene matches: 10. CDR3: CASSEGGGTGGDNEQFF. CDR3 sequence (DNA): TGTGCCAGCAGCGAAGGGGGAGGGACAGGGGGTGACAATGAGCAGTTCTTC.

The chain employs TRBV5-1 and TRBJ1-4; D is ambiguous. Germline V gene sequence: CDR1 SGHRS, CDR2 YFSETQ. The CDR3 contains 15 residues. V lost 4 bases and J lost 5, with 15 bases in between. CDR3 sequence (DNA): TGCGCCAGCAGCCTAGAGGGAAGTAGAAATGAAAAACTGTTTTTT. Its protein is CASSLEGSRNEKLFF.

The chain recombines TRBV15 with TRBJ2-7, with 7 nucleotides matching TRBD1. The CDR3 is 15 residues long. Trimming removed 2 bases from V and 2 bases from J; junction bases left unmatched: 6. Germline assignment: CDR1 LNHNV and CDR2 YYDKDF (reference sequence). Here the CDR3 DNA reads TGTGCCACCAGCAGACTTGGACAGGAGGCCTACGAGCAGTACTTC. Protein product: CATSRLGQEAYEQYF.